A single sample is the source of the 7 T cell receptor beta chains below, sequenced in a study of cytomegalovirus exposure and HLA in healthy donors. The PCR contained 60 Vbeta and 13 Jbeta primers. Libraries were prepared by immunoSEQ multiplex PCR; TCRdb keeps only in-frame clonotypes and omits some of them. The data hold 130,000 to 150,000 clones, with about 76% observed a single time. The sequenced material came from PBMCs. The receptor source for this set is a female donor in good health and CMV-seronegative.

This chain uses TRBV28 with TRBJ1-4, with TRBD1 matching over 8 bases. This CDR3 has 14 amino acids. Trimming took 6 bases from V and 8 from J; bases not matched to a gene: 8. Looked up from germline, CDR1 is MDHEN and CDR2 is SYDVKM. CDR3 protein: CASSATGVDEKLFF. CDR3 nucleotides: TGTGCCAGCAGCGCGACAGGGGTCGACGAAAAACTGTTTTTT.

This clone came up once. The V gene is TRBV4-3, the J gene TRBJ1-3, with a tentative D call TRBD1 (5 bases). From germline, CDR1 is LGHNA and CDR2 YSLEER. Trimming took 1 base from V and 1 from J, leaving 11 bases between them. The CDR3 is 16 residues long. CDR3 DNA sequence: TGCGCCAGCAGCCAAGGACGCAGGGAATCTGGAAACACCATATATTTT. It specifies CASSQGRRESGNTIYF.

V gene TRBV30 combines with J gene TRBJ2-7; the match to TRBD2 covers 8 bases. CDR3 length: 15 residues. Germline V lookup: CDR1 GTSNPN, CDR2 SVGIG (reference sequence). With 4 bases clipped from V and 9 bases from J, the junction kept 17 bases outside the gene matches. CDR3 loop: CAWTQPGGWGKTQYF. CDR3 DNA sequence: TGTGCCTGGACCCAACCGGGGGGGTGGGGGAAGACGCAGTACTTC.

The chain links TRBV28 to TRBJ2-7, with 11 bases fitting TRBD1. V was pared by 6 bases and J by 1 base, with 14 bases of the junction left unmatched. CDR1 and CDR2 (germline): MDHEN, SYDVKM. This CDR3 region has 18 residues. The CDR3 bases are TGTGCCAGCAGACCCGGGACAGGGGGTCTAACCAGATCCTACGAGCAGTACTTC. It is translated as CASRPGTGGLTRSYEQYF.

This clone was found a few times. V usage is TRBV9 and J usage is TRBJ1-1; D gene uncertain. There are 13 residues in the CDR3. The V end lost 1 base, the J end lost 7 bases, and 11 bases lay between the germline ends. CDR1 and CDR2 from the germline V gene are SGDLS and YYNGEE. The chain's CDR3 is CASSVREEGEAFF. The CDR3, as DNA: TGTGCCAGCAGCGTACGGGAGGAGGGTGAAGCTTTCTTT.

The genes are TRBV5-4 and TRBJ2-2, with D perhaps TRBD1 (5 bases). Germline lookup yields CDR1 SGHNT and CDR2 YYREEE (reference sequence). CDR3 length equals 17 residues. Deletions cut 0 bases from V and 2 bases from J, with 14 bases between. The CDR3 sequence is CASSLGQRALNTGELFF. CDR3 DNA sequence: TGTGCCAGCAGCTTGGGACAGAGAGCGTTAAACACCGGGGAGCTGTTTTTT. Together with reference TRBV5-4 and TRBJ2-2, the CDR3 gives the full variable domain: ETGVTQSPTHLIKTRGQQVTLRCSSQSGHNTVSWYQQALGQGPQFIFQYYREEENGRGNFPPRFSGLQFPNYSSELNVNALELDDSALYLCASSLGQRALNTGELFFGEGSRLTVL.

The V and J genes are TRBV7-9 and TRBJ2-1; 7 bases are shared with TRBD2. CDR1 is SEHNR, CDR2 FQNEAQ, per germline (reference sequence). This CDR3 comprises 12 residues. V was pared by 1 base and J by 9 bases, with 0 bases of the junction left unmatched. Here the CDR3 DNA reads TGTGCCAGCAGCTTAGGGGGGGGTGAGCAGTTCTTC. This gives the protein CASSLGGGEQFF.